A selection of T cell receptor beta chains follows, all from one sample in a study of blood T cell repertoires in COVID-19. Clones were read by immunoSEQ multiplex PCR, and TCRdb kept only the in-frame ones, dropping some. The sample consists of 60,000 to 85,000 clones, 75% to 90% of them appearing once. Sequenced sample: peripheral blood. These receptors all stem from a human donor in a cohort sampled during active COVID-19. Both conserved end residues are part of each CDR3. The D gene is left open where the match is weak. Not every row has a clone size; where given, it reads once, few, many or a size class.

D	V	size	J	DNA	CDR3
TRBD1	TRBV7-9	few	TRBJ1-6	TGTGCCAGCAGTTCTGGGGGACAGTATAATTCACCCCTCCACTTT	CASSSGGQYNSPLHF
TRBD1	TRBV6-5	.	TRBJ1-2	TGTGCCAGCAGTTACACAGGGGGCGCGGTCTATGGCTACACCTTC	CASSYTGGAVYGYTF
TRBD1	TRBV10-3	.	TRBJ1-1	TGTGCCATCAGTGAGTCACCGACAGGGGCGAACACTGAAGCTTTCTTT	CAISESPTGANTEAFF
.	TRBV4-3	.	TRBJ2-7	TGCGCCAGCAGCCAAGTCGCAGACGTAGCTTACGAGCAGTACTTC	CASSQVADVAYEQYF
.	TRBV18	once	TRBJ2-7	TGTGCCAGCTCAGTCTTTCCAGGGCCCCACGAGCAGTACTTC	CASSVFPGPHEQYF
TRBD1	TRBV6-6	.	TRBJ1-2	TGTGCCAGCAGTACGCGGGACAGGGGAAATGGCTACACCTTC	CASSTRDRGNGYTF
.	TRBV2	.	TRBJ1-2	TGTGCCAGCAGTGATCCTTTCGGCGGCGGCTATGGCTACACCTTC	CASSDPFGGGYGYTF
.	TRBV7-9	.	TRBJ2-3	TGTGCCAGCAGCTTAGGAGGGGGGGCCACAGATACGCAGTATTTT	CASSLGGGATDTQYF
.	TRBV4-2	few	TRBJ1-5	TGTGCCAGCAGCCAAGTGGTAGCCGCGGCCCAGCATTTT	CASSQVVAAAQHF
.	TRBV6-6	.	TRBJ2-3	TGTGCCAGCAGACGCCTGGGACACCCCACCACAGATACGCAGTATTTT	CASRRLGHPTTDTQYF
.	TRBV4-1	.	TRBJ2-1	TGCGCCAGCAGCCAGGAACGACAGACCAATGAGCAGTTCTTC	CASSQERQTNEQFF
TRBD1	TRBV6-5	once	TRBJ2-1	TGTGCCAGCAGTAGGGGGCCCAATGAGCAGTTCTTC	CASSRGPNEQFF
.	TRBV19	.	TRBJ1-5	TGTGCCAGTAGTATTAATACAGGGCCAGAAGGAGCGCCCCAGCATTTT	CASSINTGPEGAPQHF
TRBD2	TRBV6-5	.	TRBJ2-5	TGTGCCACCCAGCTAGCGGGGGCACAGACCCAGTACTTC	CATQLAGAQTQYF
TRBD1	TRBV2	few	TRBJ2-5	TGTGCCAGCAGCGGGGGTTTGGCGGGACAGGGCCAAGAGACCCAGTACTTC	CASSGGLAGQGQETQYF
.	TRBV3-1/TRBV3-2	.	TRBJ1-1	TGTGCCAGCAGCCAAGACAGGGCAGGGATGACTTTCTTT	CASSQDRAGMTFF
.	TRBV24-1	once	TRBJ2-5	TGTGCTTGGCAAGAACAAGAGACCCAGTACTTC	CAWQEQETQYF
TRBD1	TRBV29-1	once	TRBJ1-2	TGCAGCGTTGAGGAGGACAGGGGAAGAGGGGGCTACACCTTC	CSVEEDRGRGGYTF
TRBD1	TRBV2	.	TRBJ1-5	TGTGCCAGCAGCGCCGACAGGGGATACAATCAGCCCCAGCATTTT	CASSADRGYNQPQHF
TRBD1	TRBV12-5	.	TRBJ1-6	TGTGCTAGTAAAGCCGACAGGGGGAACTCCTATAATTCACCCCTCCACTTT	CASKADRGNSYNSPLHF
TRBD2	TRBV28	.	TRBJ2-7	TGTGCCAGCAGCCTATCCGGGACTAGCTTGTACTTC	CASSLSGTSLYF
.	TRBV3-1/TRBV3-2	.	TRBJ2-3	TGTGCCAGCAGCCAACGCCTCCCCAGGGGGGCAGATACGCAGTATTTT	CASSQRLPRGADTQYF
TRBD1	TRBV9	.	TRBJ1-4	TGTGCCAGCAGCGTCGGTAGATTGGGCAGGGGGACAACTAATGAAAAACTGTTTTTT	CASSVGRLGRGTTNEKLFF
TRBD2	TRBV3-1/TRBV3-2	.	TRBJ2-2	TGTGCCAGCAGCCATAGTTACAGCGGGGGGACAAACACCGGGGAGCTGTTTTTT	CASSHSYSGGTNTGELFF
TRBD1	TRBV19	.	TRBJ2-2	TGTGCCAGTAGTCAACCGGGACAGGGGGCCGGGGAGCTGTTTTTT	CASSQPGQGAGELFF
.	TRBV28	.	TRBJ2-7	TGTGCCAGCAGTTCTCCAGCCGGGGAAAACTCCTACGAGCAGTACTTC	CASSSPAGENSYEQYF
.	TRBV27	.	TRBJ1-6	TGTGCCAGCAGTTTACAGGGGTGGAATTCACCCCTCCACTTT	CASSLQGWNSPLHF
.	TRBV5-1	.	TRBJ1-6	TGCGCCAGCAGCCTCGGGGGGTTGGGGCCGGATTCACCCCTCCACTTT	CASSLGGLGPDSPLHF
.	TRBV19	.	TRBJ1-4	TGTGCCAGTAGGACGGACAGATGGAATGAAAAACTGTTTTTT	CASRTDRWNEKLFF
.	TRBV7-2	.	TRBJ2-7	TGTGCCAGCAGCCTCCGAGGTGCCTACGAGCAGTACTTC	CASSLRGAYEQYF
TRBD1	TRBV5-1	.	TRBJ2-7	TGCGCCAGCAGCTTGGCGCCGACAGGGGGCTCCTACGAGCAGTACTTC	CASSLAPTGGSYEQYF
TRBD1	TRBV19	.	TRBJ1-4	TGTGCCAGTAGAACAGGGGGTAATGAAAAACTGTTTTTT	CASRTGGNEKLFF
.	TRBV27	few	TRBJ1-1	TGTGCCAGCAGTGCGACTTTGGAGAACACTGAAGCTTTCTTT	CASSATLENTEAFF
TRBD1	TRBV5-6	.	TRBJ1-4	TGTGCCAGCAGCCTCTACCAGGGGGCGGGTGAAAAACTGTTTTTT	CASSLYQGAGEKLFF
.	TRBV6-6	.	TRBJ1-5	TGTGCCAGCAGTTACGCAGCCTCCCTCGGGAATCAGCCCCAGCATTTT	CASSYAASLGNQPQHF
.	TRBV5-1	.	TRBJ1-6	TGCGCCAGCAGCTTGGCACAGATCTATAATTCACCCCTCCACTTT	CASSLAQIYNSPLHF
.	TRBV7-2	.	TRBJ2-7	TGTGCCAGCAGCTTAGGTCCAGGGCCCTACGAGCAGTACTTC	CASSLGPGPYEQYF
.	TRBV2	.	TRBJ1-2	TGTGCCAGCAGTTTTGGCTCAGACAGTTCCTGGGGCTACACCTTC	CASSFGSDSSWGYTF
TRBD2	TRBV6-5	.	TRBJ2-5	TGTGCCAGCAGTCGACTAGCGGGGGAACAATGGACCCAGTACTTC	CASSRLAGEQWTQYF
TRBD1	TRBV19	.	TRBJ2-3	TGTGCCAGTAGTATTACAGGGGGCACAGATACGCAGTATTTT	CASSITGGTDTQYF
.	TRBV30	.	TRBJ2-5	TGTGCCTGGAGTATCCACAGGGTATATTCAGAGACCCAGTACTTC	CAWSIHRVYSETQYF
.	TRBV19	.	TRBJ1-1	TGTGCCAGTAGTATTGACATAACTCGAATGAACACTGAAGCTTTCTTT	CASSIDITRMNTEAFF
.	TRBV20-1	once	TRBJ1-1	TGCAGGGGGGTCGGGGGGTCTGAAGCTTTCTTT	CRGVGGSEAFF
TRBD2	TRBV27	.	TRBJ2-5	TGTGCCAGCAGTCCTACCCAGGGGCTAGCGGGGGACCAAGAGACCCAGTACTTC	CASSPTQGLAGDQETQYF